The sequence of this T cell receptor (beta chain) was determined in a study of T cell repertoires in cytomegalovirus infection. Study-wide background: Matching HLA type and CMV infection were both indicated by public TCR beta signatures. Study-wide points: Summed public TCR beta family frequency identified CMV carriers bearing the relevant HLA. CMV-specific TCR beta clonotypes restricted by HLA-C dominated the ex vivo response.

This CDR3 is built from 15 residues. The V segment lost 6 bases and the J segment 5 bases; nucleotides outside the gene matches: 10. This clonotype was counted at least ten times. The antigen remains unidentified. TCRdb analysed the reads with MiXCR anew, one entry per CDR3 protein. The data show 300,000 to 400,000 distinct CDR3 sequences, 9.5% seen once. The chain employs TRBV12-3 or TRBV12-4 and TRBJ2-5; 9 bases are a match to TRBD2. The sample was PBMCs. This receptor was taken from a human donor in good health (CMV status not recorded). Some clones in this sample may be carry-over from other donors' samples. CDR3 nucleotide sequence: TGTGCCAGCAGCTTGTTAGCGGGAGCGGAGGAGACCCAGTACTTC. Protein: CASSLLAGAEETQYF.